These 14 T cell receptor beta chains were all obtained from the same sample, sequenced in a study of T-cell reconstitution after alpha-beta-depleted transplantation in children. Researchers prepared the TCRbeta library using unique molecular identifiers, the study reports. TCRdb redid the calling of the PCR reads with MiXCR, one entry per CDR3 protein. The sample has roughly 220,000 distinct CDR3 sequences, under 8.5% seen once; the top ten hold roughly a third. The sample here was PBMCs, mostly from graft donor cells, taken 360 days after TCRalphabeta/CD19-depleted stem cell transplant. The receptors here all came from a male patient between 2 and 9 years old who had a stem cell transplant for acute myeloid leukemia, so the T cells may come from the graft donor.

The chain employs TRBV12-5 and TRBJ2-6; the D gene is possibly TRBD1 (6 bases). The CDR3 is made up of 16 amino acids. Trimming shortened V by 3 bases and J by 3 bases, and 12 bases separated the two germline ends. Per the germline V gene, CDR1 is LGHNT and CDR2 is FRNRAP. The CDR3, as DNA: TGTGCTAGTGGTTTAGGGGGAAAAGGTGGGGCCAACGTCCTGACTTTC. It translates to CASGLGGKGGANVLTF.

In this sample, this clonotype turned up a few times. This chain links TRBV19 with TRBJ2-5; D is possibly TRBD1 (5 bases). This CDR3 contains 13 residues. The V gene's germline CDR1 is LNHDA and CDR2 SQIVND (reference sequence). Trimming took 8 bases from V and 3 from J, leaving 13 bases between them. This CDR3 is CASSRVGEETQYF. The CDR3 bases are TGTGCCAGTTCCAGGGTAGGAGAAGAGACCCAGTACTTC.

This clonotype came up many times. The rearrangement links TRBV24-1 to TRBJ2-3; weak D call: TRBD1 (5 bases). CDR3 size: 15 residues. Germline CDR1 KGHDR, CDR2 SFDVKD. V dropped 3 bases and J dropped 3 bases, with 12 bases sitting between them. CDR3: CATSDPRGLTDTQYF. CDR3 in DNA: TGTGCCACCAGTGATCCAAGGGGCCTAACAGATACGCAGTATTTT.

This clonotype was seen a few times. The chain is built from TRBV7-9 and TRBJ2-7; tentatively, D is TRBD1 or TRBD2 (5 bases each). Trimming stripped 2 bases from V and 6 bases from J, with 11 bases between. Germline values: CDR1 SEHNR, CDR2 FQNEAQ (reference sequence). The CDR3 runs to 13 residues. The CDR3 sequence: CASSLIGAGEQYV. In DNA form, the CDR3 reads TGTGCCAGCAGCTTAATTGGGGCGGGCGAGCAGTACGTC.

This clonotype has just a few counts. V usage is TRBV20-1 and J usage is TRBJ2-7; the match to TRBD1 covers 8 bases. Per the germline V gene, CDR1 is DFQATT and CDR2 is SNEGSKA (reference sequence). CDR3 length: 12 residues. V shed 6 bases, J shed 6 bases, and the junction held 7 bases outside the gene matches. CDR3 amino acids: CSARDRLGEQYF. The DNA for the CDR3 is TGCAGTGCGAGGGACAGGTTGGGCGAGCAGTACTTC.

This clonotype came up many times. Here the CDR3 DNA reads TGCGCCAGCAGCCAACCCCTCAGGGGAAGTAGATGCTACGAGCAGTACGTC. Its translation: CASSQPLRGSRCYEQYV. This chain uses TRBV4-1 with TRBJ2-7; D is perhaps TRBD1 (6 bases). V lost 2 bases, J lost 3 bases, and 20 bases lay in between. This CDR3 is built from 17 residues. Looked up from germline, CDR1 is MGHRA and CDR2 is YSYEKL.

This clonotype was seen a few times. The chain joins TRBV15 to TRBJ2-7; D perhaps matches TRBD1 (6 bases). Between the trimmed V and J ends, which lost 5 bases and 2 bases, there was a span of 13 bases. The CDR3 length is 14 residues. Germline V lookup: CDR1 LNHNV, CDR2 YYDKDF (reference sequence). Here the CDR3 reads CATSGPDRTYEQYF. The CDR3 DNA sequence: TGTGCCACCAGCGGACCGGACAGAACCTACGAGCAGTACTTC. The entire variable domain, with the rest obtained from reference TRBV15 and TRBJ2-7, is as follows: DAMVIQNPRYQVTQFGKPVTLSCSQTLNHNVMYWYQQKSSQAPKLLFHYYDKDFNNEADTPDNFQSRRPNTSFCFLDIRSPGLGDTAMYLCATSGPDRTYEQYFGPGTRLTVT.

The rearrangement links TRBV4-1 to TRBJ1-1; the D gene is possibly TRBD1 (5 bases). V shed 0 bases and J shed 10 bases, with 9 bases lying between them. In germline, CDR1 is MGHRA, CDR2 YSYEKL. The CDR3 spans 12 residues. The CDR3: CASSQDLGVAFF. CDR3 nucleotide sequence: TGCGCCAGCAGCCAAGATCTGGGGGTAGCTTTCTTT.

This clonotype has a count of ten or more. The chain uses TRBV12-3 or TRBV12-4 and TRBJ2-3; weak D call: TRBD2 (5 bases). This CDR3 has 11 residues. Between the trimmed V and J ends, which lost 6 bases and 6 bases, there was a span of 7 bases. CDR3 sequence: CASSQRDTQYF. CDR3 nucleotides: TGTGCCAGCAGCCAGCGGGATACGCAGTATTTT.

This clonotype appeared a few times. The chain uses TRBV20-1 and TRBJ1-2; D is possibly TRBD1 (6 bases). V was trimmed by 0 bases and J by 4 bases, leaving 12 bases between them. The CDR3 contains 14 residues. The germline V gene has CDR1 DFQATT and CDR2 SNEGSKA (reference sequence). The CDR3 sequence: CSARETGYSYGYTF. The CDR3 coding sequence is TGCAGTGCTAGAGAAACAGGGTATTCCTATGGCTACACCTTC.

This clonotype was picked up many times. The chain is built from TRBV12-3 or TRBV12-4 and TRBJ2-7, with 9 bases fitting TRBD2. J gave up 3 bases and V 5 bases, and 5 bases lay outside the gene matches. This CDR3 has 14 residues. The CDR3 nucleotides are TGTGCCAGCAGTATTAGCGGGAGAGGCTACGAGCAGTACTTC. Translation: CASSISGRGYEQYF.

At least ten counts were recorded for this clonotype. The chain links TRBV5-5 to TRBJ2-3, with D unclear. The CDR3 loop spans 15 amino acids. V shed 3 bases and J shed 1 base, with 12 bases lying between them. Germline V gene sequence: CDR1 SGHKS, CDR2 YYEKEE (reference sequence). The CDR3 loop is CASSSGHMGTDTQYF. The CDR3, as DNA: TGTGCCAGCAGCTCAGGTCATATGGGCACAGATACGCAGTATTTT.

This clonotype was seen just once. This rearrangement joins TRBV2 to TRBJ1-1, with 7 bases identical to TRBD1. The germline gives CDR1 SNHLY, CDR2 FYNNEI. This CDR3 has 15 residues. Trimming removed 6 bases from V and 3 bases from J; junction bases left unmatched: 10. DNA of the CDR3: TGTGCCAGCAGAGCACGGACAGGTTGGGACACTGAAGCTTTCTTT. Translated: CASRARTGWDTEAFF.

The CDR3 DNA is TGTGCCAGCAGCTTATCGACTAGACCGTCGATCGGCACAGATACGCAGTATTTT. Translated, it gives CASSLSTRPSIGTDTQYF. The chain is built from TRBV7-2 and TRBJ2-3; a possible D gene is TRBD2 (6 bases). V lost 2 bases and J lost 1, with 19 bases in between. Germline values: CDR1 SGHTA, CDR2 FQGNSA. This CDR3 has 18 residues.